This is a list of T cell receptor beta chains from one sample in a study of blood T cell repertoires in COVID-19. Clones were sequenced by immunoSEQ multiplex PCR, and TCRdb holds only the in-frame ones, with some missing. The sample consists of a few hundred thousand clones, roughly nine tenths of them appearing once. Sequencing used peripheral blood. The receptors stem from a man aged 60 to 69 who had recovered from COVID-19. CDR3s include the opening cysteine and the closing phenylalanine or tryptophan. Fields, in order: V gene, J gene, CDR3 protein.

>TRBV6-2/TRBV6-3|TRBJ2-2
CASSYGDYPFPGELFF
>TRBV14|TRBJ2-7
CASSPLTSGGFYEQYF
>TRBV6-5|TRBJ2-3
CASTRDTVDTQYF
>TRBV5-1|TRBJ1-3
CASSARQGGDGNTIYF
>TRBV14|TRBJ2-7
CASSQKRTGKYF
>TRBV19|TRBJ2-1
CASSGRDRGLDEQFF
>TRBV5-1|TRBJ2-2
CASTEGLNTGELFF
>TRBV5-1|TRBJ2-7
CASSLADRGKSYEQYF
>TRBV7-7|TRBJ2-3
CASSLGGQTDTQYF
>TRBV6-4|TRBJ2-6
CASSGSDRSISGANVLTF
>TRBV6-1|TRBJ2-5
CASSGLAGGNQETQYF
>TRBV11-2|TRBJ2-7
CASSSGQPGGYEQYF
>TRBV5-1|TRBJ1-1
CASSWGTGGAFF
>TRBV12-3/TRBV12-4|TRBJ2-7
CASRLTPYEQYF
>TRBV6-6|TRBJ2-2
CASSYSRQGGPGELFF
>TRBV5-5|TRBJ1-6
CASSLFGVLDSPLHF
>TRBV7-9|TRBJ2-3
CASSSYRGPTDTQYF
>TRBV5-6|TRBJ1-4
CASSSTGLARMGEKLFF
>TRBV7-3|TRBJ1-2
CASSLMADSFYGYTF
>TRBV5-1|TRBJ2-5
CASSLESAGGETQYF
>TRBV2|TRBJ2-1
CASSEYRDDNEQFF
>TRBV5-6|TRBJ2-1
CASSLVGGGVSYNEQFF
>TRBV10-1|TRBJ2-2
CASSKTSGGMIGELFF
>TRBV2|TRBJ1-3
CASSGTAGNTIYF
>TRBV4-2|TRBJ2-3
CASSQGTSGGAGTDTQYF
>TRBV7-2|TRBJ1-2
CASSLADPGQDAYTF
>TRBV24-1|TRBJ2-5
CATSDLRRGQGGVETQYF
>TRBV5-6|TRBJ2-7
CASSLYAGGTYEQYF
>TRBV15|TRBJ1-1
CATSRVSGTGLPEAFF
>TRBV13|TRBJ1-4
CASSPSAQAEKLFF
>TRBV5-1|TRBJ2-1
CASSLAGLPSYNEQFF
>TRBV3-1/TRBV3-2|TRBJ2-5
CASGGTDQETQYF
>TRBV6-2/TRBV6-3|TRBJ2-7
CASSPPVGRGPYYEQYF
>TRBV5-6|TRBJ1-2
CASSLRAHRKYNYGYTF
>TRBV2|TRBJ2-3
CASSEAPLAGGTSTDTQYF